Following are 29 T cell receptor beta chains from one sample sequenced in a study of spatial heterogeneity in lung cancer (dated by TCRdb to about 2019). General conclusions and limits of the study: The tumor nonsynonymous mutation count correlated with the number of expanded intratumoral alpha and beta TCRs.

Their antigens remain unidentified. The intended sense of this specimen's time point label: sample taken at primary tumor resection. The protocol used for the library was 5' RACE. The run used a NextSeq 500. The public reads were run again by TCRdb, first through fastp at Q25 and then through MiXCR, and only productive beta chains were kept. Merged by CDR3 protein, the rows form single entries marked with the most common genes and DNA. For this sample the table gives about 15,000 distinct CDR3 sequences, of which roughly 6.2% were detected only once. The ten largest clonotypes hold around 7% of the sample. The sequenced sample was lung tumor tissue, obtained at surgery. These receptor sequences come from a male donor with early-stage non-small cell lung cancer.

This clonotype came up many times. Being off target in a library aimed at alpha chains, this beta chain has a size of little meaning. The gene calls are TRBV28 and TRBJ2-5, with a tentative D call TRBD2 (6 bases). Deletions cut 2 bases from V and 0 bases from J, with 7 bases between. In germline, CDR1 is MDHEN, CDR2 SYDVKM. CDR3 length: 14 amino acids. The CDR3 DNA follows: TGTGCCAGCAGTTTAGCGGGGAACCAAGAGACCCAGTACTTC. It yields the protein CASSLAGNQETQYF.

This clonotype was counted many times. Because this beta chain is a stray read in a library intended to capture alpha chains, its abundance should not be given much weight. The rearrangement joins TRBV7-2 to TRBJ1-5; 8 positions match TRBD1. Germline CDR1 reads SGHTA; CDR2 reads FQGNSA. The CDR3 extends over 13 amino acids. V lost 3 bases, J lost 7 bases, and 2 bases stayed unmatched. CDR3 bases: TGTGCCAGCAGCTTCAACAGGGGGCAGCCCCAGCATTTT. This sequence encodes CASSFNRGQPQHF.

This clonotype was seen at least ten times. This beta chain is a stray read from a library made for alpha chains; its abundance is not meaningful. The chain is built from TRBV20-1 and TRBJ1-1; D perhaps matches TRBD1 (6 bases). The germline CDR1 and CDR2 sequences are DFQATT and SNEGSKA (reference sequence). V was shortened by 6 bases and J by 9 bases, with 17 bases between the two germline ends. The CDR3 runs to 12 residues. The CDR3 is CSAPDSEIKAFF. The DNA of the CDR3 is TGCAGTGCCCCGGACAGCGAAATCAAAGCTTTCTTT.

About this clonotype: With the library built for alpha chains, this beta chain is off target and its frequency is not meaningful. The chain is built from TRBV7-9 and TRBJ2-7; 11 bases are shared with TRBD2. In germline, CDR1 is SEHNR, CDR2 FQNEAQ (reference sequence). This CDR3 spans 16 amino acids. V trimming: 1 base; J trimming: 0 bases; junction bases outside the gene matches: 2. The CDR3 region has the DNA TGTGCCAGCAGCTTAGGAACTAGCGGGAGCTCCTACGAGCAGTACTTC. It specifies CASSLGTSGSSYEQYF.

This clonotype has a count of ten or more. A library prepared for alpha chains yielded this beta chain as an off-target read; its size is of little meaning. This sequence joins TRBV6-5 and TRBJ1-6, with 8 bases aligning to TRBD1. With 6 bases clipped from V and 8 bases from J, the junction kept 9 bases outside the gene matches. In germline, CDR1 is MNHEY, CDR2 SVGAGI. The CDR3 spans 15 residues. CDR3 in DNA: TGTGCCAGCAGCGATACGACAGGGGTAGATTCACCCCTCCACTTT. Its translation: CASSDTTGVDSPLHF.

This clonotype was detected many times. Little can be read into the size of this beta chain, an off-target read in a library designed for alpha chains. The rearrangement links TRBV6-2 or TRBV6-3 to TRBJ1-5; D unresolved. V was cut by 2 bases and J by 6 bases, with 8 bases left in between. The germline CDR1 and CDR2 sequences are MNHEY and SVGEGT. There are 13 residues in the CDR3. Written as DNA, the CDR3 is TGTGCCAGCAGTTACGGGTCGGGTCAGCCCCAGCATTTT. The encoded protein is CASSYGSGQPQHF.

This clonotype was seen ten or more times. This beta chain came through as a stray read in a library set up for alpha chains, and its size says little. This chain joins TRBV20-1 and TRBJ2-7, with 7 bases aligning to TRBD2. The CDR3 spans 14 residues. Germline V gene data show CDR1 as DFQATT and CDR2 as SNEGSKA (reference sequence). V trimming: 0 bases; J trimming: 0 bases; junction bases outside the gene matches: 2. DNA of the CDR3: TGCAGTGCTAGAGAGGGAGGGAGCTCCTACGAGCAGTACTTC. Translation: CSAREGGSSYEQYF.

This clonotype was detected ten times or more. This beta chain appears as a stray read in a library generated for alpha chains; its size is not informative. The chain uses TRBV5-1 and TRBJ1-1, with D perhaps TRBD1 (6 bases). Trimming cost V 0 bases and J 1 base, with 10 bases left between them. This CDR3 is 15 amino acids long. Germline V lookup: CDR1 SGHRS, CDR2 YFSETQ. CDR3 sequence: CASSLVGTRNTEAFF. The CDR3 bases are TGCGCCAGCAGCTTGGTAGGGACAAGGAACACTGAAGCTTTCTTT.

The sample holds a few counts of this clonotype. Since it is a stray read in a library aimed at alpha chains, this beta chain has a size that is not meaningful. The chain uses TRBV6-2 or TRBV6-3 and TRBJ2-5; 9 nucleotides line up with TRBD1. Germline trimming cut 4 bases from V and 2 bases from J; bases unmatched to any gene: 8. The CDR3 is made up of 16 amino acids. The V gene's germline CDR1 is MNHEY and CDR2 SVGEGT. The CDR3 here is CASSSPGTGYQETQYF. As DNA, the CDR3 is TGTGCCAGCAGTTCCCCCGGGACAGGGTATCAAGAGACCCAGTACTTC.

This clonotype was counted at least ten times. Little can be read into the size of this beta chain, an off-target read in a library designed for alpha chains. The V and J genes are TRBV7-9 and TRBJ2-7; the match to TRBD1 covers 9 bases. V gave up 5 bases and J gave up 2 bases; unmatched junction bases: 1. Germline V lookup: CDR1 SEHNR, CDR2 FQNEAQ (reference sequence). This CDR3 spans 13 amino acids. The CDR3 region is CASSGDRAYEQYF. The CDR3 nucleotides read TGTGCCAGCAGCGGGGACAGGGCCTACGAGCAGTACTTC.

The table lists this clonotype with many counts. Since it is a stray read in a library aimed at alpha chains, this beta chain has a size that is not meaningful. The rearrangement links TRBV7-9 to TRBJ2-3; no reliable D call. This CDR3 is built from 14 residues. Germline CDR1 and CDR2: SEHNR and FQNEAQ (reference sequence). Trimming shortened V by 4 bases and J by 0 bases, and 8 bases separated the two germline ends. CDR3 residues: CASSSGWSTDTQYF. The CDR3 DNA reads as TGTGCCAGCAGCTCAGGTTGGAGCACAGATACGCAGTATTTT.

This clonotype rates as medium-sized (0.01 to 0.1%). This beta chain turned up in a library designed for alpha chains; as an off-target read, its abundance says little. Here the CDR3 reads CSARVGGRTDTQYF. DNA of the CDR3: TGCAGTGCTAGAGTGGGCGGGAGAACAGATACGCAGTATTTT. V usage is TRBV20-1 and J usage is TRBJ2-3, with TRBD2 matching 7 bases. J was trimmed by 3 bases and V by 1 base; bases with no gene match: 4. The CDR3 runs to 14 residues. Germline V lookup: CDR1 DFQATT, CDR2 SNEGSKA (reference sequence).

This clonotype was picked up many times. Since the library was made to target alpha chains, this beta chain is a stray read and its abundance is not meaningful. This chain connects TRBV20-1 to TRBJ2-1; D possibly corresponds to TRBD2 (5 bases). V shed 0 bases and J shed 1 base, with 13 bases lying between them. Germline lookup yields CDR1 DFQATT and CDR2 SNEGSKA (reference sequence). This CDR3 contains 16 residues. The CDR3 spells CSARDPLAPSYNEQFF. DNA for the CDR3: TGCAGTGCTAGAGATCCTCTAGCCCCTTCCTACAATGAGCAGTTCTTC.

This clonotype has a count of ten or more. Since the library was made to target alpha chains, this beta chain is a stray read and its abundance is not meaningful. V usage is TRBV5-1 and J usage is TRBJ2-7; TRBD1 might be the D (5 bases). Looked up from germline, CDR1 is SGHRS and CDR2 is YFSETQ. CDR3 length: 14 residues. Trimming shortened V by 0 bases and J by 6 bases, and 13 bases separated the two germline ends. The CDR3 DNA sequence: TGCGCCAGCAGCTTGGCCGACAGAACGTCCGAGCAGTACTTC. This encodes CASSLADRTSEQYF.

This clonotype was recorded many times. This beta chain lies outside the target of a library built for alpha chains; its clone size means little. The chain uses TRBV20-1 and TRBJ2-5; 10 bases line up with TRBD2. The CDR3 is made up of 17 amino acids. Germline CDR1 reads DFQATT; CDR2 reads SNEGSKA (reference sequence). Trimming at V came to 0 bases and at J to 5 bases, leaving 12 bases not matched to a gene. The CDR3 bases are TGCAGTGCTAGAGATCTAGCGGGGGCTCGAGGGTTGGAGACCCAGTACTTC. Residues: CSARDLAGARGLETQYF.

This clonotype was picked up many times. This beta chain is an off-target read within a library intended for alpha chains, so its frequency means little. The chain recombines TRBV7-2 with TRBJ1-4; D remains ambiguous. From germline, CDR1 is SGHTA and CDR2 FQGNSA. CDR3 length: 14 amino acids. Trimming took 0 bases from V and 4 from J, leaving 6 bases between them. CDR3 DNA sequence: TGTGCCAGCAGCTTAGCGATGAGTAATGAAAAACTGTTTTTT. Residues: CASSLAMSNEKLFF.

This clonotype has a count of ten or more. This beta chain came through as a stray read in a library set up for alpha chains, and its size says little. The V gene is TRBV5-5, the J gene TRBJ2-7, with 9 bases matching TRBD2. V lost 1 base, J lost 2 bases, and 31 bases stayed unmatched. Looked up from germline, CDR1 is SGHKS and CDR2 is YYEKEE (reference sequence). The CDR3 loop spans 24 amino acids. DNA for the CDR3: TGTGCCAGCAGCTTGATTCCTAGCGGGACCTCCTTACGACGTCGGTACCCGACCCCCTACGAGCAGTACTTC. Protein product: CASSLIPSGTSLRRRYPTPYEQYF.

In this sample, this clonotype turned up many times. This beta chain is an unintended read in a library built for alpha chains; its size means little. The V and J genes are TRBV4-3 and TRBJ1-5, with D tentatively TRBD1 (6 bases). Germline assignment: CDR1 LGHNA and CDR2 YSLEER. This CDR3 region has 15 residues. The germline V and J ends were trimmed by 0 bases and 4 bases, with 10 bases remaining between them. This chain's CDR3 is CASSQDRGRNQPQHF. The CDR3 nucleotides read TGCGCCAGCAGCCAAGACAGGGGACGGAATCAGCCCCAGCATTTT.

In its sample, this clonotype was seen many times. The library was prepared for alpha chains; this beta chain is a stray read, so its frequency means little. The J gene is TRBJ2-3, the V gene TRBV29-1; D may match TRBD1 or TRBD2 (5 bases each). This CDR3 is 14 amino acids long. Between the trimmed V and J ends, which lost 3 bases and 2 bases, there was a span of 12 bases. Germline CDR1 reads SQVTM; CDR2 reads ANQGSEA. In DNA, the CDR3 is TGCAGCGTTGATTCCGGGGCCTCCACAGATACGCAGTATTTT. It translates to CSVDSGASTDTQYF.

There are many counts of this clonotype. This beta chain is off target for a library built for alpha chains, so its abundance means little. The chain combines TRBV4-3 with TRBJ2-7, with a tentative D call TRBD1 (6 bases). There are 14 residues in the CDR3. V gave up 0 bases and J gave up 2 bases, with 8 bases separating them. Germline V gives CDR1 LGHNA, CDR2 YSLEER. The chain's CDR3 is CASSQEQGPYEQYF. CDR3 sequence (DNA): TGCGCCAGCAGCCAAGAACAGGGCCCCTACGAGCAGTACTTC.

This clonotype was found many times. This beta chain is a stray read from a library made for alpha chains; its abundance is not meaningful. V and J are TRBV20-1 and TRBJ2-4, with 8 bases that match TRBD1. Germline assignment: CDR1 DFQATT and CDR2 SNEGSKA (reference sequence). The CDR3 contains 13 residues. Germline trimming cut 1 base from V and 8 bases from J; bases unmatched to any gene: 4. The DNA of the CDR3 is TGCAGTGCTAGAGGGACAGGGAGGTACATTCAGTACTTC. Its translation is CSARGTGRYIQYF.

This clonotype was observed many times. For a library built for alpha chains, this beta chain is a stray read; little rests on its size. J is TRBJ2-3 and V is TRBV12-3 or TRBV12-4; D call uncertain. Trimming shortened V by 2 bases and J by 8 bases, and 20 bases separated the two germline ends. The CDR3 runs 16 residues. CDR3: CASSLNKDWSASTQYF. The CDR3, as DNA: TGTGCCAGCAGTTTAAATAAAGACTGGAGCGCCAGTACGCAGTATTTT.

This clonotype was counted many times. This beta chain appears as a stray read in a library generated for alpha chains; its size is not informative. The chain joins TRBV29-1 to TRBJ2-3; TRBD1 matches 9 bases. Per germline, CDR1 SQVTM and CDR2 ANQGSEA. This CDR3 spans 14 amino acids. J lost 3 bases, V lost 7 bases, and 8 bases had no gene match. The CDR3 DNA reads TGCAGCGCAAACCGGGACAGGGCTACAGATACGCAGTATTTT. Amino acid sequence: CSANRDRATDTQYF.

This clonotype was seen at least ten times. With the library built for alpha chains, this beta chain is off target and its frequency is not meaningful. J is TRBJ2-3 and V is TRBV28; TRBD2 is a possible D gene (6 bases). The CDR3 is 16 amino acids. Germline loops: CDR1 MDHEN, CDR2 SYDVKM. Trimming pared 9 bases from V and 2 bases from J, leaving 21 bases between. The CDR3 is CASPPPRGSHTDTQYF. CDR3 nucleotides: TGTGCCAGTCCCCCCCCCCGGGGGAGCCACACAGATACGCAGTATTTT. The full variable domain, with the rest looked up from reference TRBV28 and TRBJ2-3, is DVKVTQSSRYLVKRTGEKVFLECVQDMDHENMFWYRQDPGLGLRLIYFSYDVKMKEKGDIPEGYSVSREKKERFSLILESASTNQTSMYLCASPPPRGSHTDTQYFGPGTRLTVL.

This clonotype was seen repeatedly, ten times or more. This beta chain came through as a stray read in a library set up for alpha chains, and its size says little. CDR3 DNA sequence: TGTGCCAGCATTACTCCACGGGCGGGAGAAGAGACCCAGTACTTC. It specifies CASITPRAGEETQYF. The rearrangement joins TRBV6-2 or TRBV6-3 to TRBJ2-5; TRBD2 aligns across 7 bases. Germline CDR1 is MNHEY and CDR2 is SVGEGT. This CDR3 comprises 15 residues. V trimming: 7 bases; J trimming: 3 bases; junction bases outside the gene matches: 11.

This clonotype was observed at least ten times. This beta chain came through as a stray read in a library set up for alpha chains, and its size says little. The chain carries TRBV4-3 and TRBJ2-1; 11 bases line up with TRBD2. Germline trimming cut 0 bases from V and 4 bases from J; bases unmatched to any gene: 8. CDR1 and CDR2 (germline): LGHNA, YSLEER. This CDR3 comprises 18 residues. The CDR3 bases are TGCGCCAGCAGCCAAGATGCTGGACTAGCGGGTCCGTACAATGAGCAGTTCTTC. It encodes CASSQDAGLAGPYNEQFF.

This clonotype was counted ten times or more. At one of its ends the junction is not consistent with the germline gene, which may arise from a read error. In a library made to pick up alpha chains, this beta chain is a stray read with a size that means little. The V and J genes are TRBV5-5 and TRBJ2-3; D may match TRBD1 or TRBD2 (5 bases each). The V gene's germline CDR1 is SGHKS and CDR2 YYEKEE (reference sequence). The CDR3 is made up of 13 amino acids. CDR3 nucleotides: TGTGCCAGCAGGTTGGGGGGCACAGATACGCAGTATTTT. It encodes CASRLGGTDTQYF.

As regards this clonotype: The size of this beta chain means little, since it is a stray read in a library made for alpha chains. V usage is TRBV27 and J usage is TRBJ1-1, with 7 bases identical to TRBD1. CDR1 and CDR2 from the germline V gene are MNHEY and SMNVEV (reference sequence). This CDR3 has 14 residues. The V gene end was trimmed by 4 bases and the J gene end by 2 bases; junction bases not matched to a gene: 4. CDR3 sequence reads: CASSSRQGNTEAFF. CDR3 coding DNA: TGTGCCAGCAGTTCGCGACAGGGTAACACTGAAGCTTTCTTT.

This clonotype was detected only a few times. This beta chain appears as a stray read in a library generated for alpha chains; its size is not informative. V gene TRBV25-1 combines with J gene TRBJ2-7, with 7 bases aligning to TRBD1. The CDR3 extends over 15 amino acids. J lost 3 bases, V lost 3 bases, and 8 bases had no gene match. The germline gives CDR1 MGHDK, CDR2 SYGVNS. The CDR3 DNA is TGTGCCAGCAGTGACCCCTCGACAGGGAGCTACGAGCAGTACTTC. Its protein product is CASSDPSTGSYEQYF.